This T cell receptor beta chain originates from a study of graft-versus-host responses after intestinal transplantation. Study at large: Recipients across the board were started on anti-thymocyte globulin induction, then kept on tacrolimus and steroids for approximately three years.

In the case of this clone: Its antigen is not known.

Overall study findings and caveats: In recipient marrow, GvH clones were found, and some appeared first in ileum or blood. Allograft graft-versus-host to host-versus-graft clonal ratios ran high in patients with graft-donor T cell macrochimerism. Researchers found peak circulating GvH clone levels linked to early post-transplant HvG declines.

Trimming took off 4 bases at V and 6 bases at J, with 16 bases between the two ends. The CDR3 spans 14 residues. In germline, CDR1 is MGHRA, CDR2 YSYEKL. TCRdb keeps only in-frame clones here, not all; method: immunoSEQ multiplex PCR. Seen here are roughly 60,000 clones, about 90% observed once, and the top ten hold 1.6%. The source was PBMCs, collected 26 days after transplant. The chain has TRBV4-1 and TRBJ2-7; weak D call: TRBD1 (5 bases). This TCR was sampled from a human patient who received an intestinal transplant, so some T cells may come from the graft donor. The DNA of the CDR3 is TGCGCCAGCAGCCCCCGACAGTTCTTGGGCGAGCAGTACTTC. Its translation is CASSPRQFLGEQYF.